This T cell receptor beta chain was sequenced during a study of vaccination and CD4 T cells after COVID-19. On the study more broadly: Control cultures were supplied with a CEFX pool, an HIV-1 Nef pool, or no peptide at all.

Treatment meaning: roughly 11-day PBMC culture with coronavirus spike peptide pools or control peptides (ViraFEST assay). V was cut by 5 bases and J by 0 bases, with 13 bases left in between. Germline CDR1 and CDR2: SGHDT and YYEEEE. This CDR3 comprises 15 residues. The Oncomine TCR Beta short-read assay was what sequenced the DNA obtained from cultured CD4+ T cells. One entry per CDR3 protein results from TCRdb running MiXCR on the PCR reads. The sample carries some 16,000 distinct CDR3 sequences, about two fifths recorded once. A note on this clonotype: Its matching antigen is unknown.

This TCR derives from a human donor who had recovered from COVID-19. The sequencing here drew on CD4+ T cells from blood, cultured in vitro, taken after SARS-CoV-2 vaccination. The chain has TRBV5-6 and TRBJ2-3; D uncertain. This chain's CDR3 is CASRQQVVSTDTQYF. CDR3 nucleotides: TGTGCCAGCAGACAACAAGTAGTCAGCACAGATACGCAGTATTTT.